The entry below gives a single T cell receptor (beta chain) sequence along with its context. Its antigen is currently unknown. The CDR3 is 13 amino acids. V was clipped by 2 bases and J by 3 bases, with 7 bases between them. CDR1 is KGHSH, CDR2 LQKENI, per germline. TCRdb passed the RT-PCR reads through MiXCR, listing each CDR3 protein once. The sample holds approximately 570,000 distinct CDR3 sequences; 6.5% to 8% are singletons and the top ten take 10% to 15%. This specimen belongs to a study of response to subunit inactivated influenza vaccine. Study observations and caveats: Few additional T cells are recruited per seasonal influenza vaccination, authors suggested.

This receptor was obtained from a man between 50 and 75 years old who received an inactivated influenza vaccine. The sample here was PBMCs from blood, taken 23 to 25 months after vaccination. The rearrangement uses TRBV18 and TRBJ2-5; D is possibly TRBD1 (5 bases). CDR3 DNA: TGTGCCAGCTCACCATCACAGGAAGAGACCCAGTACTTC. It yields the protein CASSPSQEETQYF.